The rows below give T cell receptor beta chains drawn from one sample of a study of T cell responses to AZD1222 COVID-19 vaccine. The repertoire was sequenced with immunoSEQ multiplex PCR; TCRdb's copy has only in-frame clones and lacks some. The sample has 150,000 to 200,000 clones, almost 95% seen once. The sequences come from peripheral blood, collected on day 0 of AZD1222 vaccination. The receptors were sampled from an adult in good health. CDR3s include the opening cysteine and the closing phenylalanine or tryptophan. Each record gives: J gene, clone size, V gene, D gene, CDR3 protein, CDR3 DNA. D genes are given only for firm matches. Rows give clone size only sometimes, using once, few, many, or a class for an expanded clone.

j_call: TRBJ2-2; clone_size: NA; v_call: TRBV9; d_call: TRBD2; cdr3_aa: CASSGTRSSGELFF; cdr3_nt: TGTGCCAGCAGCGGGACTAGATCAAGCGGGGAGCTGTTTTTT
j_call: TRBJ2-7; clone_size: NA; v_call: TRBV7-2; d_call: NA; cdr3_aa: CASSLVTSASYEQYF; cdr3_nt: TGTGCCAGCAGCTTAGTGACTTCAGCTTCCTACGAGCAGTACTTC
j_call: TRBJ1-3; clone_size: NA; v_call: TRBV15; d_call: NA; cdr3_aa: CATSRDLLGLSGNTIYF; cdr3_nt: TGTGCCACCAGCAGAGATCTGCTCGGACTCTCTGGAAACACCATATATTTT
j_call: TRBJ2-3; clone_size: NA; v_call: TRBV3-1/TRBV3-2; d_call: TRBD2; cdr3_aa: CASSQDRGLGADTQYF; cdr3_nt: TGTGCCAGCAGCCAAGATCGGGGACTAGGCGCAGATACGCAGTATTTT
j_call: TRBJ1-4; clone_size: NA; v_call: TRBV6-5; d_call: NA; cdr3_aa: CASSYTRRTNEKLFF; cdr3_nt: TGTGCCAGCAGTTATACCCGGCGCACTAATGAAAAACTGTTTTTT
j_call: TRBJ2-7; clone_size: NA; v_call: TRBV5-6; d_call: NA; cdr3_aa: CASSLDPRSYEQYF; cdr3_nt: TGTGCCAGCAGCTTGGATCCGAGGAGCTACGAGCAGTACTTC
j_call: TRBJ1-4; clone_size: NA; v_call: TRBV27; d_call: NA; cdr3_aa: CASTGLATNEKLFF; cdr3_nt: TGTGCCAGCACAGGCCTAGCAACTAATGAAAAACTGTTTTTT
j_call: TRBJ1-1; clone_size: NA; v_call: TRBV6-5; d_call: NA; cdr3_aa: CASSLSGQRAFF; cdr3_nt: TGTGCCAGCAGTCTATCGGGCCAGAGAGCTTTCTTT
j_call: TRBJ2-2; clone_size: NA; v_call: TRBV11-3; d_call: NA; cdr3_aa: CASSPVRGGTGELFF; cdr3_nt: TGTGCCAGCAGCCCAGTTAGGGGTGGCACCGGGGAGCTGTTTTTT
j_call: TRBJ2-5; clone_size: once; v_call: TRBV4-3; d_call: TRBD2; cdr3_aa: CASSQGLAGETQYF; cdr3_nt: TGCGCCAGCAGCCAAGGACTAGCCGGGGAGACCCAGTACTTC
j_call: TRBJ1-3; clone_size: NA; v_call: TRBV28; d_call: TRBD1; cdr3_aa: CASSVTGGFGNTIYF; cdr3_nt: TGTGCCAGCAGCGTAACAGGGGGCTTTGGAAACACCATATATTTT
j_call: TRBJ2-7; clone_size: NA; v_call: TRBV27; d_call: TRBD2; cdr3_aa: CASSFFASGSREQYF; cdr3_nt: TGTGCCAGCAGTTTCTTTGCTAGCGGGAGTCGCGAGCAGTACTTC
j_call: TRBJ2-7; clone_size: once; v_call: TRBV19; d_call: TRBD1; cdr3_aa: CASTPGGVHEQYF; cdr3_nt: TGTGCCAGTACTCCAGGGGGAGTCCACGAGCAGTACTTC
j_call: TRBJ2-7; clone_size: NA; v_call: TRBV6-6; d_call: TRBD1; cdr3_aa: CASSPDRGRGSIYEQYF; cdr3_nt: TGTGCCAGCAGTCCGGACCGAGGCAGGGGGAGTATCTACGAGCAGTACTTC
j_call: TRBJ1-3; clone_size: NA; v_call: TRBV6-1; d_call: NA; cdr3_aa: CASSEGTGSNTIYF; cdr3_nt: TGTGCCAGCAGTGAAGGAACAGGTTCCAACACCATATATTTT
j_call: TRBJ1-5; clone_size: once; v_call: TRBV6-6; d_call: NA; cdr3_aa: CASSQFIQVAEGQPQHF; cdr3_nt: TGTGCCAGCAGTCAATTCATTCAGGTGGCCGAGGGTCAGCCCCAGCATTTT
j_call: TRBJ2-7; clone_size: NA; v_call: TRBV9; d_call: NA; cdr3_aa: CASSVATGNSYEQYF; cdr3_nt: TGTGCCAGCAGCGTAGCTACAGGGAACTCCTACGAGCAGTACTTC
j_call: TRBJ2-1; clone_size: NA; v_call: TRBV20-1; d_call: NA; cdr3_aa: CSARLRDEQFF; cdr3_nt: TGCAGTGCTAGGCTCCGAGATGAGCAGTTCTTC
j_call: TRBJ2-2; clone_size: NA; v_call: TRBV3-1/TRBV3-2; d_call: TRBD2; cdr3_aa: CASSQDLRTSGSRELFF; cdr3_nt: TGTGCCAGCAGCCAAGATCTAAGGACTAGCGGGAGTCGGGAGCTGTTTTTT
j_call: TRBJ2-7; clone_size: NA; v_call: TRBV9; d_call: TRBD1; cdr3_aa: CASSVGQGNVYEQYF; cdr3_nt: TGTGCCAGCAGCGTAGGACAGGGAAACGTCTACGAGCAGTACTTC
j_call: TRBJ2-7; clone_size: NA; v_call: TRBV5-5; d_call: NA; cdr3_aa: CASILGLPAYEQYF; cdr3_nt: TGTGCCAGCATCCTGGGACTTCCCGCCTACGAGCAGTACTTC
j_call: TRBJ1-2; clone_size: NA; v_call: TRBV14; d_call: NA; cdr3_aa: CASSQVAHYGYTF; cdr3_nt: TGTGCCAGCAGCCAAGTAGCTCACTATGGCTACACCTTC
j_call: TRBJ1-5; clone_size: NA; v_call: TRBV10-3; d_call: NA; cdr3_aa: CAISVASNQPQHF; cdr3_nt: TGTGCCATCAGTGTTGCCTCGAATCAGCCCCAGCATTTT
j_call: TRBJ2-3; clone_size: NA; v_call: TRBV5-6; d_call: TRBD2; cdr3_aa: CASSSGGLASDTQYF; cdr3_nt: TGTGCCAGCAGCTCGGGGGGACTAGCGTCAGATACGCAGTATTTT
j_call: TRBJ1-6; clone_size: NA; v_call: TRBV5-1; d_call: NA; cdr3_aa: CASSLSAADNSPLHF; cdr3_nt: TGCGCCAGCAGCTTGTCGGCAGCGGATAATTCACCCCTCCACTTT
j_call: TRBJ1-1; clone_size: NA; v_call: TRBV30; d_call: NA; cdr3_aa: CAWSVLREPPPEAFF; cdr3_nt: TGTGCCTGGAGTGTACTAAGAGAACCCCCGCCAGAAGCTTTCTTT
j_call: TRBJ2-1; clone_size: NA; v_call: TRBV7-2; d_call: TRBD1; cdr3_aa: CASRTGGPRGEQFF; cdr3_nt: TGTGCCAGCAGGACAGGGGGCCCCAGGGGGGAGCAGTTCTTC
j_call: TRBJ2-7; clone_size: NA; v_call: TRBV27; d_call: NA; cdr3_aa: CASSLSPTRSYEQYF; cdr3_nt: TGTGCCAGCAGTTTAAGCCCGACACGCTCCTACGAGCAGTACTTC
j_call: TRBJ1-5; clone_size: NA; v_call: TRBV6-5; d_call: NA; cdr3_aa: CASIPRRDQPQHF; cdr3_nt: TGTGCCAGCATTCCAAGGAGGGATCAGCCCCAGCATTTT
j_call: TRBJ1-4; clone_size: once; v_call: TRBV25-1; d_call: NA; cdr3_aa: CASSEIQGFGKLFF; cdr3_nt: TGTGCCAGCAGTGAAATTCAGGGGTTCGGAAAACTGTTTTTT
j_call: TRBJ2-7; clone_size: once; v_call: TRBV5-1; d_call: TRBD1; cdr3_aa: CASSLVQGERDEQYF; cdr3_nt: TGCGCCAGCAGCTTGGTCCAGGGGGAGAGGGACGAGCAGTACTTC
j_call: TRBJ2-1; clone_size: NA; v_call: TRBV7-9; d_call: TRBD2; cdr3_aa: CASSPRGTSLNEQFF; cdr3_nt: TGTGCCAGCAGCCCCCGAGGGACTAGCCTGAATGAGCAGTTCTTC
j_call: TRBJ1-2; clone_size: NA; v_call: TRBV6-5; d_call: NA; cdr3_aa: CASSRSRALNYGYTF; cdr3_nt: TGTGCCAGCAGTCGGAGCAGGGCTCTTAACTATGGCTACACCTTC
j_call: TRBJ2-1; clone_size: NA; v_call: TRBV7-2; d_call: TRBD2; cdr3_aa: CASSFLAGGPLYNEQFF; cdr3_nt: TGTGCCAGCAGCTTTCTAGCGGGAGGGCCACTGTACAATGAGCAGTTCTTC
j_call: TRBJ1-2; clone_size: NA; v_call: TRBV5-1; d_call: TRBD1; cdr3_aa: CASTGTGHGYTF; cdr3_nt: TGCGCCAGCACGGGGACAGGGCATGGCTACACCTTC
j_call: TRBJ1-2; clone_size: once; v_call: TRBV27; d_call: TRBD1; cdr3_aa: CASSLLGRDRGSVGYGYTF; cdr3_nt: TGTGCCAGCAGTTTATTAGGTCGGGACAGGGGAAGTGTAGGCTATGGCTACACCTTC
j_call: TRBJ1-5; clone_size: NA; v_call: TRBV6-1; d_call: NA; cdr3_aa: CASSETVWWPQHF; cdr3_nt: TGTGCCAGCAGTGAAACAGTTTGGTGGCCCCAGCATTTT
j_call: TRBJ2-5; clone_size: NA; v_call: TRBV24-1; d_call: TRBD1; cdr3_aa: CATSETRGRGETQYF; cdr3_nt: TGTGCCACCAGCGAAACCAGGGGGCGAGGAGAGACCCAGTACTTC
j_call: TRBJ2-1; clone_size: NA; v_call: TRBV9; d_call: TRBD2; cdr3_aa: CASSVAPVTSGRGVQFF; cdr3_nt: TGTGCCAGCAGCGTAGCTCCCGTGACTAGCGGGAGAGGTGTGCAGTTCTTC
j_call: TRBJ2-7; clone_size: NA; v_call: TRBV28; d_call: TRBD2; cdr3_aa: CASSQSSGRSYEQYF; cdr3_nt: TGTGCCAGCAGCCAATCTAGCGGAAGGTCCTACGAGCAGTACTTC
j_call: TRBJ1-1; clone_size: NA; v_call: TRBV4-1; d_call: NA; cdr3_aa: CASSPTEGWTEAFF; cdr3_nt: TGCGCCAGCAGCCCGACAGAGGGTTGGACTGAAGCTTTCTTT
j_call: TRBJ2-1; clone_size: once; v_call: TRBV6-5; d_call: TRBD1; cdr3_aa: CASLTRDRENNEQFF; cdr3_nt: TGTGCCAGTTTGACCCGGGACAGGGAAAACAATGAGCAGTTCTTC
j_call: TRBJ2-1; clone_size: NA; v_call: TRBV24-1; d_call: TRBD2; cdr3_aa: CATRGAGGSYNEQFF; cdr3_nt: TGTGCCACCAGGGGTGCGGGAGGTTCCTACAATGAGCAGTTCTTC
j_call: TRBJ1-6; clone_size: NA; v_call: TRBV7-3; d_call: NA; cdr3_aa: CASSLWGSESPLHF; cdr3_nt: TGTGCCAGCAGCTTATGGGGCAGTGAGTCACCCCTCCACTTT
j_call: TRBJ1-6; clone_size: NA; v_call: TRBV5-6; d_call: NA; cdr3_aa: CASSLRRQSYNSPLHF; cdr3_nt: TGTGCCAGCAGCTTGCGGCGGCAGAGTTATAATTCACCCCTCCACTTT
j_call: TRBJ2-1; clone_size: NA; v_call: TRBV19; d_call: NA; cdr3_aa: CASSIRDIAYNEQFF; cdr3_nt: TGTGCCAGTAGTATTAGAGACATCGCCTACAATGAGCAGTTCTTC
j_call: TRBJ1-2; clone_size: NA; v_call: TRBV30; d_call: TRBD1; cdr3_aa: CAWSRGTGVGYTF; cdr3_nt: TGTGCCTGGAGTAGAGGGACAGGGGTTGGCTACACCTTC
j_call: TRBJ1-1; clone_size: NA; v_call: TRBV29-1; d_call: NA; cdr3_aa: CSVENPQGYTEAFF; cdr3_nt: TGCAGCGTTGAAAACCCACAGGGCTACACTGAAGCTTTCTTT
j_call: TRBJ1-1; clone_size: NA; v_call: TRBV7-9; d_call: NA; cdr3_aa: CASYPPGWGNTEAFF; cdr3_nt: TGTGCCAGCTATCCCCCGGGTTGGGGTAACACTGAAGCTTTCTTT
j_call: TRBJ1-1; clone_size: NA; v_call: TRBV27; d_call: NA; cdr3_aa: CASSLFGRQTRNTEAFF; cdr3_nt: TGTGCCAGCAGTTTATTCGGCCGACAAACTCGGAACACTGAAGCTTTCTTT
j_call: TRBJ1-5; clone_size: NA; v_call: TRBV15; d_call: TRBD1; cdr3_aa: CATSSEHTGTDYQPQHF; cdr3_nt: TGTGCCACCAGCAGCGAACATACCGGGACAGACTATCAGCCCCAGCATTTT
j_call: TRBJ2-2; clone_size: NA; v_call: TRBV9; d_call: NA; cdr3_aa: CASSVELRGELFF; cdr3_nt: TGTGCCAGCAGCGTAGAACTTCGCGGGGAGCTGTTTTTT
j_call: TRBJ2-1; clone_size: NA; v_call: TRBV5-1; d_call: TRBD1; cdr3_aa: CASSWRTGKNNEQFF; cdr3_nt: TGCGCCAGCAGCTGGCGGACAGGGAAGAACAATGAGCAGTTCTTC
j_call: TRBJ2-7; clone_size: NA; v_call: TRBV7-2; d_call: TRBD1; cdr3_aa: CASSLDRVDEQYF; cdr3_nt: TGTGCCAGCAGTCTAGACAGGGTCGACGAGCAGTACTTC
j_call: TRBJ2-1; clone_size: NA; v_call: TRBV25-1; d_call: TRBD1; cdr3_aa: CASSDRGLVNEQFF; cdr3_nt: TGTGCCAGCAGTGACAGGGGGCTTGTCAATGAGCAGTTCTTC
j_call: TRBJ1-4; clone_size: NA; v_call: TRBV5-4; d_call: NA; cdr3_aa: CASSLGGQGLFF; cdr3_nt: TGTGCCAGCAGCTTGGGCGGCCAAGGGCTGTTTTTT